This T cell receptor (beta chain) was sequenced in a study of cytomegalovirus exposure and HLA in healthy donors. Turning to the study itself: Sequencing of 150 million to 200 million T cells in an earlier analysis found around 100 million unique TCR beta sequences. Study-level results: Researchers left out some V segments, among them TRBV6-2 and TRBV6-3, as indistinguishable. The availability of immune exposure information extended only to CMV serostatus.

Notes on this clone: Its antigen is still unknown.

The CDR3 loop spans 11 amino acids. Germline V gives CDR1 SNHLY, CDR2 FYNNEI. Deletions cut 5 bases from V and 6 bases from J, with 8 bases between. It was with 60 Vbeta and 13 Jbeta primers that the PCR ran. Per the original methods: Roughly 83 million unique TCR beta chains, around 10 million of them shared, were counted by a later analysis. The assay was immunoSEQ multiplex PCR, and TCRdb's table has in-frame clones only and misses some. D and trimming were read from the DNA, whereas the V and J calls and clone size are those reported in that table. Among 150,000 to 200,000 clones listed, around 78% were seen once.

V gene TRBV2 combines with J gene TRBJ2-7; no firm D call. The sequencing input was PBMCs. This receptor was obtained from a man between 25 and 39 years old in good health and CMV-seronegative. In nucleotides, the CDR3 is TGTGCCAGCAGTACTGGCGGCGAGCAGTACTTC. Translated, it gives CASSTGGEQYF.